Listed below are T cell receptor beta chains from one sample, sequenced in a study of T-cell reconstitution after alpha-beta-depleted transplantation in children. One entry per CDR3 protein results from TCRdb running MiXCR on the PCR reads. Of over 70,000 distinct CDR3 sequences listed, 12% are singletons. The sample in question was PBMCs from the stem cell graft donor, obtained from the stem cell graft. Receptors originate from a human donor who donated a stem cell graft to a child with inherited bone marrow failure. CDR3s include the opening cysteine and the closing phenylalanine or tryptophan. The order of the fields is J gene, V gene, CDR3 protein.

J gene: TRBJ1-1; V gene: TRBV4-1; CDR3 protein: CASRRTARNTEAFF
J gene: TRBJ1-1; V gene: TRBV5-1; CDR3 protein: CASSPGDGDTEAFF
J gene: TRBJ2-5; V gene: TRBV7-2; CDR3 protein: CASRRTSGQETQYF
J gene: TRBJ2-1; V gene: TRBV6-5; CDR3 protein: CASSYPSGGGDNQQFF
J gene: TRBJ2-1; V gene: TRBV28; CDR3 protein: CASSLVLGGGVYNEQFF
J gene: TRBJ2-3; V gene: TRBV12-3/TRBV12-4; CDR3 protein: CAFQGKRDPNPSTDTQYF
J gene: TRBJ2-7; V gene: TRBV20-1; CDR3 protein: CCARDVQRGSSSYEQYF
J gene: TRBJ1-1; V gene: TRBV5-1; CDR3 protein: CASSESPQGNSGEAFF
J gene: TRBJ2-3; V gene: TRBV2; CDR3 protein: CASSETQRADTQYF
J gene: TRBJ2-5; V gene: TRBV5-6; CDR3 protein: CASSVQGAPGETQYF
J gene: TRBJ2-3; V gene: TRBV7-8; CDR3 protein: CASSLVGFGKTDTQYF
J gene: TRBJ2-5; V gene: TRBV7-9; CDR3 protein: CASSLEGTETQYF
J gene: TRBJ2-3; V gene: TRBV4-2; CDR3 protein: CASCPSGDTDTQYF
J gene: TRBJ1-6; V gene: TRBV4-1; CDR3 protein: CASSRGVESSPLHF
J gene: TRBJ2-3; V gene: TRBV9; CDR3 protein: CASSVEVQGVSTDTQYF
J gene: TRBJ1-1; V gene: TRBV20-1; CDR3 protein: CSALPGDRDEAFF
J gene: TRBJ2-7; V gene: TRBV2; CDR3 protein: CASRRLAGVYEQYF
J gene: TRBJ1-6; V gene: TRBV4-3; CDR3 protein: CASSQGARSYSPLHF
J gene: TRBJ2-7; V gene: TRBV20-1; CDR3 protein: CSARDVFSYEQYF
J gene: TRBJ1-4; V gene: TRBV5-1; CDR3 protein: CASREGEFSEKLFF
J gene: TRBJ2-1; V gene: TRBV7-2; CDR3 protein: CASTLPTGQGARQFF
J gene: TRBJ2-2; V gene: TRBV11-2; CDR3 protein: CASRPLRGGAGELFF
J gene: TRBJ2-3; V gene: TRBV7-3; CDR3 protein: CASSLDLHTDTQYF
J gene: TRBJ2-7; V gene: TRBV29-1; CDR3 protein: CSVAQGYEQYF
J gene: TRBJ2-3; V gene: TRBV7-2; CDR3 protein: CASSIPAGVTQYF
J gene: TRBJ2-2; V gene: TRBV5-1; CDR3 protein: CASSQGTRVAGDTGELFF
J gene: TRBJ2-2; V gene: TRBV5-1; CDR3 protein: CASSPHLTGGADTGELFF
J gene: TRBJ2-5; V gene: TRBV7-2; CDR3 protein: CASSPWTSGSQETQYF
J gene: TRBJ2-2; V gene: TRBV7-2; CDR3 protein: CASSPRQKYNTGELFF
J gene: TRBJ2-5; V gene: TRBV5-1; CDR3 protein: CASSAQGSLETQYF
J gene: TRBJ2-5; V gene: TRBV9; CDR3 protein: CASSVALAGGQETQYF
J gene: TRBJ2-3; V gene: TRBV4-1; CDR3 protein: CASSPQGAKDTQYF